This TCR beta chain is drawn from a study of patients and donors after allogeneic stem cell transplantation. This clonotype was counted at least ten times. TCRdb fed the RT-PCR reads into MiXCR, producing one record per CDR3 protein. The sample lists about 230,000 distinct CDR3 sequences, approximately 14% seen once, with 11% in the top ten. The length of the CDR3 is 14 residues. Trimming took 0 bases from V and 6 from J, leaving 6 bases between them. The V gene's germline CDR1 is LGHNA and CDR2 YNFKEQ. The source is a human donor who was either an allogeneic HSCT recipient or a stem cell or donor lymphocyte infusion donor (not recorded which). It is not recorded whose cells these are; they may come from a transplant donor. The rearrangement uses TRBV4-2 and TRBJ1-6, with D unresolved. The sequencing input was blood, either unsorted or a sorted T cell fraction (not recorded which). Here the CDR3 reads CASSQEHRNSPLHF. The CDR3 nucleotides are TGTGCCAGCAGCCAAGAACATCGTAATTCACCCCTCCACTTT.